This entry concerns a single T cell receptor (beta chain). The antigen remains undetermined. The table came from immunoSEQ multiplex PCR; TCRdb's copy has only in-frame clones and leaves some out. Of about 130,000 clones in the sample, roughly 84% were seen once. Germline V gene data show CDR1 as SGDLS and CDR2 as YYNGEE. With 0 bases removed from V and 8 bases from J, the gap between germline ends came to 14 bases. This CDR3 has 15 residues. This record comes from a study of cytotoxic CD8 clonotypes in ibrutinib-treated CLL. The study's findings and limits: Rare overall, public clonotypes shrank or held steady under therapy. Clonality, elevated at ibrutinib response, dropped back toward baseline at progression.

This TCR came from a human donor with chronic lymphocytic leukemia. The sample consisted of PBMCs, taken after 24 months of ibrutinib treatment. The J gene is TRBJ1-4, the V gene TRBV9; D perhaps matches TRBD1 (5 bases). CDR3 nucleotides: TGTGCCAGCAGCGTAGGCGGGGGTTGGAGCGAAAAACTGTTTTTT. Its translation is CASSVGGGWSEKLFF.